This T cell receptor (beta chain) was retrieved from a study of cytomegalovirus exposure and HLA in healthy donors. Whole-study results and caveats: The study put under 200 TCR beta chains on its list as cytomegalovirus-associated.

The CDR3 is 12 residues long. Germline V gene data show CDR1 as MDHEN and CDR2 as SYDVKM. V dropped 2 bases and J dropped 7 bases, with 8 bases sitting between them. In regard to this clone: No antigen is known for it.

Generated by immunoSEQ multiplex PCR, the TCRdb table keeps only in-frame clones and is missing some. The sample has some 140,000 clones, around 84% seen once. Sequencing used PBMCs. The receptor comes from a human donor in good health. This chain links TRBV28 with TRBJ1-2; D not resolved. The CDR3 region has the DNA TGTGCCAGCAGTTTAAGAGCAGGTGGCTACACCTTC. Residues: CASSLRAGGYTF.